This T cell receptor (beta chain) was captured in a study of blood T cell repertoires in COVID-19. Study details: Both acute and convalescent COVID-19 samples were obtained from the United States, Italy and Spain. The cDNA or gDNA used as material had been derived from T cells, B-cell-depleted T cells, or PBMCs.

Original processing methods: It was from reference gene primer amplification that nucleated cell counts were estimated. Profiling relied on immunoSEQ multiplex PCR, and the TCRdb table lists in-frame clones only, not all of them. D and trimming were read from the DNA, whereas the V and J calls and clone size are those reported in that table. The sample yields 240,000 or so clones, 70% to 85% seen once. Material: peripheral blood. The sequence derives from a woman aged 80 or over with acute or convalescent COVID-19.

In DNA, the CDR3 is TGCGCCAGCAGCCGGGTGGAGGGAGTGAATGAAAAACTGTTTTTT. Protein sequence: CASSRVEGVNEKLFF. This chain uses TRBV5-1 with TRBJ1-4; no reliable D call. CDR1 and CDR2 from the germline V gene are SGHRS and YFSETQ. The V and J ends lost 4 bases and 5 bases respectively, with 15 bases between them. The CDR3 has 15 amino acids.